The rows below give T cell receptor beta chains drawn from one sample of a study of T cells in localized non-small cell lung cancer. The method was immunoSEQ multiplex PCR; TCRdb's version includes in-frame clones alone and lacks a portion of them. The sample lists around 9,600 clones, roughly nine tenths occurring once. The sequencing here drew on peripheral blood, taken before any cancer treatment. These receptors were obtained from a woman aged 40-69 years with stage I squamous cell lung carcinoma. Both conserved end residues are part of each CDR3. Each record gives: V gene, clone size, D gene, J gene, CDR3 DNA, CDR3 protein. A D gene is named only where the DNA matches it firmly. Rows may omit the clone size; those that give it use once, few, many or a size class.

TRBV5-1	-	-	TRBJ1-3	TGCGCCAGCAGCTTGCAGACTGGGGGAAACACCATATATTTT	CASSLQTGGNTIYF
TRBV5-8	-	-	TRBJ1-2	TGTGCCAGAAACCCGTCGGGCAGCGGAAACCAAAACTATGGCTACACCTTC	CARNPSGSGNQNYGYTF
TRBV5-1	-	-	TRBJ1-4	TGCGCCAGCAGCTTGCGATACGCAACTAATGAAAAACTGTTTTTT	CASSLRYATNEKLFF
TRBV5-1	few	-	TRBJ1-6	TGCGCCAGCAGCTTAGGGCAGGGAACACCCCTCCACTTT	CASSLGQGTPLHF
TRBV9	-	-	TRBJ2-5	TGTGCCAGCAGCGTAGGGGTGGGGGGCCACCAAGAGACCCAGTACTTC	CASSVGVGGHQETQYF
TRBV2	-	TRBD2	TRBJ2-1	TGTGCCAGCAGTCTAGGACTAGAGGTCTACAATGAGCAGTTCTTC	CASSLGLEVYNEQFF
TRBV25-1	-	TRBD1	TRBJ2-5	TGTGCCAGCAGTGCGACAGGGGCACAAGAGACCCAGTACTTC	CASSATGAQETQYF
TRBV30	-	-	TRBJ1-4	TGTGCCTGGAGTGGTTGGAAGGGTACGGAAAAACTGTTTTTT	CAWSGWKGTEKLFF
TRBV7-2	-	-	TRBJ2-1	TGTGCCAGCAGCTTAAGGGACTCCTTCTACAATGAGCAGTTCTTC	CASSLRDSFYNEQFF
TRBV25-1	-	-	TRBJ1-2	TGTGCCAGCAGTGAATATCACAGCCTTACAATTCTTTTC	CASSEYHSLTILF
TRBV6-1	-	-	TRBJ1-1	TGTGCCAGCAGTGAAGTATGGGCTGAAGCTTTCTTT	CASSEVWAEAFF
TRBV30	-	-	TRBJ1-6	TGTGCCTGGAGTCCGTATCTCAGGGGATCAGGGTCACCCCTCCACTTT	CAWSPYLRGSGSPLHF
TRBV6-5	-	TRBD1	TRBJ1-2	TGTGCCAGCAGTTTCGACAGGGGTGGCTACACCTTC	CASSFDRGGYTF
TRBV7-9	-	TRBD1	TRBJ2-2	TGTGCCAGCAGCCGTGGACAGGACTACACCGGGGAGCTGTTTTTT	CASSRGQDYTGELFF
TRBV6-1	-	-	TRBJ1-1	TGTGCCAGCAGCGTCCAGGGAGGGGGGAGGACTGAAGCTTTCTTT	CASSVQGGGRTEAFF
TRBV7-8	-	TRBD1	TRBJ2-1	TGTGCCAGCAGCTCGCGTCCGGGACAGGGGGTTGAGGAGCAGTTCTTC	CASSSRPGQGVEEQFF
TRBV5-1	once	-	TRBJ2-1	TGCGCCAGCAGCCACGGACGGATCTCCTACAATGAGCAGTTCTTC	CASSHGRISYNEQFF
TRBV30	-	-	TRBJ1-2	TGTGCTGGGTCTAACTATGGCTACACCTTC	CAGSNYGYTF
TRBV7-9	-	-	TRBJ2-1	TGTGCCAGCAGCTTAGAAGCGGGCTCGCAGTGGGTGAATGAGCAGTTCTTC	CASSLEAGSQWVNEQFF
TRBV6-6	-	-	TRBJ2-1	TGTGCCAGCAGTTATAGCAGAAACAATGAGCAGTTCTTC	CASSYSRNNEQFF
TRBV25-1	-	-	TRBJ2-2	TGTGCCTCTCATGGGGGTCCGGGGATTAACACCGGGGAGCTGTTTTTT	CASHGGPGINTGELFF
TRBV7-6	-	TRBD1	TRBJ2-6	TGTGCCAGCAGCTTAGCGGGACAGTTATCTGGGGCCAACGTCCTGACTTTC	CASSLAGQLSGANVLTF
TRBV2	-	-	TRBJ2-2	TGTGCCAGCAGTGTTCAGGTGGCGGGACGGACGAACACCGGGGAGCTGTTTTTT	CASSVQVAGRTNTGELFF
TRBV19	-	-	TRBJ2-1	TGTGCCAGTAGTAATGGGCACAATGAGCAGTTCTTC	CASSNGHNEQFF
TRBV4-2	-	TRBD2	TRBJ2-3	TGTGCCAGCAGCCAAGCAGGGACTAGCGGGGTAACAGATACGCAGTATTTT	CASSQAGTSGVTDTQYF
TRBV4-3	once	-	TRBJ1-3	TGCGCCAGCAGCCAAGATTGGGCATCTTCTGGAAACACCATATATTTT	CASSQDWASSGNTIYF
TRBV6-5	once	-	TRBJ2-3	TGTGCCAGCAGTTACGGCAGCACAGATACGCAGTATTTT	CASSYGSTDTQYF
TRBV7-2	-	-	TRBJ2-7	TGTGCCAGCAGCTTAGGCGGCAGGGTCGACGAGCAGTACTTC	CASSLGGRVDEQYF
TRBV14	few	-	TRBJ1-2	TGTGCCAGCAGCCAACTCAGGGACTATGGCTACACCTTC	CASSQLRDYGYTF
TRBV4-1	-	-	TRBJ2-1	TGCGCCAGCAGCCAAGTTCGCCTTCTGGGGACCAATGAGCAGTTCTTC	CASSQVRLLGTNEQFF
TRBV7-7	-	-	TRBJ2-2	TGTGCCAGCAGCGGGTTCGGGGCCGGGGAGCTGTTTTTT	CASSGFGAGELFF
TRBV9	-	TRBD1	TRBJ1-6	TGTGCCAGCAGCGTAGCACAGGGGGAGTCACCCCTCCACTTT	CASSVAQGESPLHF
TRBV10-3	-	-	TRBJ1-2	TGTGCCTTCTCGACGGGCCTTGACTATGGCTACACCTTC	CAFSTGLDYGYTF
TRBV11-3	-	TRBD1	TRBJ2-2	TGTGCCAGCAGCGCCCAGGGGGACACCGGGGAGCTGTTTTTT	CASSAQGDTGELFF
TRBV10-3	-	-	TRBJ1-3	TGTGCCATCAGTGAGGGGACGGGGGCGTATGGAAACACCATATATTTT	CAISEGTGAYGNTIYF
TRBV9	-	TRBD2	TRBJ2-7	TGTGCCAGCAGCGTAGACGGGACTAGCGGCTCCTACGAGCAGTACTTC	CASSVDGTSGSYEQYF
TRBV19	-	-	TRBJ2-2	TGTGCCAGTATTGGACAGCACTTCACCGGGGAGCTGTTTTTT	CASIGQHFTGELFF
TRBV9	-	-	TRBJ1-2	TGTGCCAGCACTCTTCAGGACAGTCTCTATGGCTACACCTTC	CASTLQDSLYGYTF
TRBV27	-	-	TRBJ1-1	TGTGCCAGCAGGCCTGCCAGGGGTAGTAGAACTGAAGCTTTCTTT	CASRPARGSRTEAFF